Listed below are T cell receptor beta chains from one sample, sequenced in a study of T cell repertoires in cytomegalovirus infection. Their antigens remain unidentified. TCRdb itself ran the reads through MiXCR, one entry per CDR3 protein. The data show 650,000 to 900,000 distinct CDR3 sequences, almost 30% seen once. The starting material was cultured CD8+ T cells from PBMCs, obtained from culture after CMV antigen stimulation. The receptors shown here come from a human donor in good health (CMV status not recorded). Some clones in this sample may be carry-over from other donors' samples. Both conserved end residues are trimmed from each CDR3. A D gene is named only where the DNA matches it firmly.

.,TRBJ1-4,13,TRBV6-1,ASSSIGRMREKLF
.,TRBJ2-7,12,TRBV6-1,ASSEQGLAYEQY
TRBD1,TRBJ1-5,13,TRBV27,ASSPGGVSNQPQH
.,TRBJ1-5,13,TRBV6-6,ASSYVEGSNQPQH
.,TRBJ2-3,12,TRBV7-2,ASTGGGGSDTQY
TRBD2,TRBJ2-1,12,TRBV3-1,ASGLAGDYNEQF
.,TRBJ2-1,17,TRBV9,ASSVDDSYHTSSYNEQF
TRBD1,TRBJ1-1,14,TRBV29-1,SGWGRGTDVNTEAF
.,TRBJ1-2,13,TRBV12-3/TRBV12-4,ASSQPWDTLSGYT
.,TRBJ2-1,9,TRBV12-5,ASGPQPEQF
TRBD1,TRBJ1-2,11,TRBV6-1,ASRGQGAFGYT
.,TRBJ2-5,14,TRBV29-1,SVEALGTGGGETQY
.,TRBJ1-2,12,TRBV18,ASSPTGRIYGYT
.,TRBJ1-5,12,TRBV10-3,AIRSGASNQPQH
TRBD1,TRBJ2-7,12,TRBV6-2/TRBV6-3,ASSLSGTGAEQY
TRBD2,TRBJ2-1,13,TRBV27,ASTPLGGFPNEQF
.,TRBJ1-2,12,TRBV7-2,ASSSPGLGYGYT
TRBD1,TRBJ1-2,15,TRBV6-2/TRBV6-3,ASSYPTGTGRNYDYT
TRBD2,TRBJ2-7,14,TRBV11-2,ASSPGLAVFSYEQY
TRBD1,TRBJ1-2,15,TRBV15,ATSTRQGAKPIYGYT
.,TRBJ1-4,14,TRBV7-2,ASSLGEGGTNEKLF
.,TRBJ1-1,13,TRBV4-3,ASSPQTLKNTEAF
.,TRBJ2-3,13,TRBV6-2/TRBV6-3,ASSSRQVRGDTQY
TRBD1,TRBJ1-4,15,TRBV7-9,ASSPGGRGVDDEKLF
.,TRBJ1-2,10,TRBV6-1,ASSEGGYGYT
TRBD2,TRBJ2-1,15,TRBV4-2,ASSQDERGAACNEQF
.,TRBJ2-7,11,TRBV15,ATSRAPGSEQY
.,.,11,TRBV25-1,ASSDWGNQPQY
.,TRBJ1-3,16,TRBV14,ASSQDWTRPSYGNTIY
.,TRBJ2-6,17,TRBV7-6,ASSLGWGTTGSGANVLT
.,TRBJ2-7,10,TRBV7-8,ASSFQKYEQY
.,TRBJ2-7,15,TRBV3-1,ASSPRAGSSLDYEQY
TRBD2,TRBJ2-1,15,TRBV3-1,ASSWGSGGAIDNEQF
.,TRBJ2-5,11,TRBV7-6,ASSPGPPTAQY
TRBD1,TRBJ1-1,12,TRBV7-2,ASSLWDRNTEAF
.,TRBJ2-3,13,TRBV7-8,ASSLDWQNADTQY
TRBD1,TRBJ2-1,14,TRBV19,ASSISEGQGYNEQF
.,TRBJ1-5,14,TRBV28,ASSLFSSGDNQPQH